The clone carrying this T cell receptor beta chain appeared once. Sample time point: pre-treatment sample, taken before nivolumab and TIL therapy. The ends lost 3 bases at V and 0 bases at J; junction bases unmatched: 8. The CDR3 length is 17 residues. Germline-derived CDR1 and CDR2 are SGDLS and YYNGEE. These data come from a study of TIL therapy for anti-PD-1-resistant metastatic lung cancer. The immunoSEQ assay was v3. Libraries were prepared by immunoSEQ multiplex PCR; TCRdb keeps only in-frame clonotypes and omits some of them. The table shows about 60,000 clones, with about nine tenths occurring only once.

The sample consisted of blood, taken at baseline. The chain employs TRBV9 and TRBJ2-7; 11 positions match TRBD1. This clonotype was obtained from a person between 25 and 80 years old with non-small cell lung cancer. DNA of the CDR3: TGTGCCAGCAGCGCCGGACAGGGGGCGGGAAGCTCCTACGAGCAGTACTTC. This codes for CASSAGQGAGSSYEQYF.